These T cell receptor beta chains were read from a single sample in a study of T-cell reconstitution after alpha-beta-depleted transplantation in children. Using its own MiXCR run on the PCR reads, TCRdb lists one record per CDR3 protein. Altogether some 87,000 distinct CDR3 sequences are present, 15% to 18% being singletons, with the ten largest covering around a fifth. The specimen comprised PBMCs, mostly from graft donor cells, sampled 180 days after TCRalphabeta/CD19-depleted stem cell transplant. These receptors were collected from a male patient aged 2-9 years who had a stem cell transplant for acute lymphoblastic leukemia, so the T cells may come from the graft donor. Both conserved end residues are trimmed from each CDR3. D genes are given only for firm matches. Where a row states a size, it is once, few, many or the class of an expanded clone; other rows omit it.

D	size	J	V	CDR3
NA	NA	TRBJ2-1	TRBV27	ASSSRIPEQF
NA	many	TRBJ2-7	TRBV12-3/TRBV12-4	ASSAIYEQY
TRBD1	NA	TRBJ1-1	TRBV24-1	ATKPCRRDRTRTEAF
NA	few	TRBJ1-1	TRBV5-1	ASSLKMNTEAF
NA	NA	TRBJ2-7	TRBV7-2	ASSLARGRLAYEQY
NA	NA	TRBJ1-4	TRBV6-1	ASSEAGQDEKLF
TRBD1	NA	TRBJ1-6	TRBV20-1	SAGTGDYNSPLH
TRBD1	few	TRBJ1-5	TRBV5-1	ASSPGQGSGNQPQH
NA	NA	TRBJ1-1	TRBV10-3	AIGRGSEAF
NA	NA	TRBJ1-2	TRBV10-2	ASSMGQIVLNYGYT
NA	NA	TRBJ1-1	TRBV3-1	ASSPYGAEAF
NA	few	TRBJ1-2	TRBV7-2	ASSLTGIGGYT
TRBD1	few	TRBJ2-1	TRBV5-1	ASSLGRGPDNEQF
TRBD1	many	TRBJ2-7	TRBV27	ASSLGQGPYEQY
TRBD2	NA	TRBJ2-5	TRBV6-2/TRBV6-3	ASGSVTSGVKETQY
NA	NA	TRBJ1-6	TRBV27	ASSPRTQPLH
NA	many	TRBJ1-3	TRBV20-1	SARVWGAGNTIY
TRBD1	NA	TRBJ2-3	TRBV20-1	SAIRTGRPSTDTQY
NA	many	TRBJ1-1	TRBV20-1	SARDQNTEAF
TRBD1	few	TRBJ1-1	TRBV5-1	ASSLLNRGSEAF
NA	NA	TRBJ2-2	TRBV14	ASSQDLRGPDANTGELF
NA	NA	TRBJ2-3	TRBV20-1	SARIGITTDTQY